The 15 T cell receptor beta chains presented below share a single source sample, sequenced in a study of blood T cell repertoires in COVID-19. Assay used: immunoSEQ multiplex PCR; TCRdb lists only in-frame clones, some missing. The sample includes 60,000 to 90,000 clones, around two thirds seen only once; the top ten take 2.5% to 3%. Sequences were obtained from peripheral blood. All receptors come from a human donor with acute or convalescent COVID-19. The donor label of this sample is uncertain.

V and J are TRBV6-5 and TRBJ1-2; 7 bases match TRBD1. The CDR3 covers 15 residues. Germline V gene data show CDR1 as MNHEY and CDR2 as SVGAGI. V lost 7 bases, J lost 4 bases, and 12 bases stayed unmatched. The chain's CDR3 is CASTNRGGGGYGYTF. CDR3 DNA: TGTGCCAGCACCAACAGGGGTGGCGGTGGCTATGGCTACACCTTC.

The chain combines TRBV11-1 with TRBJ2-1; D unclear. The CDR3 sequence is 15 residues long. Per the germline V gene, CDR1 is SGHAT and CDR2 is FQDESV (reference sequence). V was cut by 1 base and J by 2 bases, with 9 bases left in between. The CDR3 nucleotides read TGTGCCAGCAGCTTAGAGAGTGCCGCCTACAATGAGCAGTTCTTC. It encodes CASSLESAAYNEQFF.

J is TRBJ2-7 and V is TRBV19; 16 bases map to TRBD2. Trimming removed 5 bases from V and 2 bases from J; junction bases left unmatched: 9. The CDR3 covers 18 residues. Germline V CDR1 and CDR2: LNHDA, SQIVND (reference sequence). CDR3 coding DNA: TGTGCCAGTAGTGGACCGGGACTAGCGGGAGGGATCACCTACGAGCAGTACTTC. Translated: CASSGPGLAGGITYEQYF. Looking up the rest from reference TRBV19 and TRBJ2-7 gives the full variable domain: DGGITQSPKYLFRKEGQNVTLSCEQNLNHDAMYWYRQDPGQGLRLIYYSQIVNDFQKGDIAEGYSVSREKKESFPLTVTSAQKNPTAFYLCASSGPGLAGGITYEQYFGPGTRLTVT.

The sample holds one count of this clone. The chain uses TRBV7-2 and TRBJ2-1, with 8 bases fitting TRBD2. The CDR3 loop spans 15 amino acids. With V trimmed by 2 bases and J by 7 bases, 7 bases remained unmatched. Germline CDR1 reads SGHTA; CDR2 reads FQGNSA. The CDR3 DNA reads TGTGCCAGCAGCTTAAGACCGGGACTAGTTAATGAGCAGTTCTTC. This codes for CASSLRPGLVNEQFF.

This sequence joins TRBV18 and TRBJ1-2; TRBD1 agrees at 12 bases. The junction had 9 bases not matched to a gene; V was cut back by 5 bases and J by 14 bases. This CDR3 is 13 amino acids long. The germline gives CDR1 KGHSH, CDR2 LQKENI. CDR3 DNA sequence: TGTGCCAGCTCAACCTTGGGACAGGGGGCGGTTACCTTC. Translating gives CASSTLGQGAVTF.

This chain uses TRBV29-1 with TRBJ2-1; TRBD2 matches at 7 bases. Germline V gives CDR1 SQVTM, CDR2 ANQGSEA. Germline trimming cut 7 bases from V and 9 bases from J; bases unmatched to any gene: 15. The CDR3 runs 14 residues. For the CDR3, the DNA is TGCAGCGGGGTAGGGGCGGGGGTGCCTCCTGAGCAGTTCTTC. This encodes CSGVGAGVPPEQFF.

Notes on this clone: Other nucleotide sequences in the sample specify the same CDR3. The chain recombines TRBV28 with TRBJ1-5, with D possibly matching TRBD1 (5 bases). Looked up from germline, CDR1 is MDHEN and CDR2 is SYDVKM. There are 14 residues in the CDR3. Trimming shortened V by 1 base and J by 1 base, and 5 bases separated the two germline ends. The CDR3 loop is CASSLSGSNQPQHF. The CDR3 nucleotides read TGTGCCAGCAGTTTATCAGGGAGCAATCAGCCCCAGCATTTT.

This clone has a handful of counts. The chain carries TRBV2 and TRBJ1-1; D gene uncertain. CDR1 is SNHLY and CDR2 is FYNNEI in the germline V gene. The CDR3 extends over 14 amino acids. The V end was cut by 0 bases, the J end by 6 bases, with 11 bases between. The CDR3 region has the DNA TGTGCCAGCAGTGAAGCGAGAGGGATCCCTGAAGCTTTCTTT. Protein: CASSEARGIPEAFF.

This chain connects TRBV19 to TRBJ2-7; TRBD2 might be the D (6 bases). Trimming stripped 5 bases from V and 7 bases from J, with 21 bases between. The V gene's germline CDR1 is LNHDA and CDR2 SQIVND (reference sequence). This CDR3 region has 15 residues. For the CDR3, the DNA is TGTGCCAGTAGTCCCGGGGGACCGCTACTGGGGGAGCAGTACTTC. It specifies CASSPGGPLLGEQYF.

This clone was seen once. One end of the junction varies from germline; a read error may be responsible. This sequence joins TRBV4-1 and TRBJ1-4; D not certain. CDR3 length: 14 residues. The germline V gene encodes CDR1 MGHRA and CDR2 YSYEKL. CDR3: CASSQDRPGTNEVF. Here the CDR3 DNA reads TGCGCCAGCAGCCAAGACCGCCCCGGAACGAACGAGGTTTTT.

The J gene is TRBJ2-1, the V gene TRBV28, with 10 bases fitting TRBD1. Germline values: CDR1 MDHEN, CDR2 SYDVKM. V lost 5 bases to trimming and J lost 7 bases; unmatched junction nucleotides: 11. The CDR3 is made up of 16 amino acids. CDR3 sequence: CASSRDRGLRSNEQFF. CDR3 DNA sequence: TGTGCCAGCAGTAGGGACAGGGGTTTGAGAAGTAATGAGCAGTTCTTC.

This clone was detected only once. The CDR3 region is CASSQGGVDTGELFF. CDR3 nucleotides: TGCGCCAGCAGCCAGGGGGGAGTGGACACCGGGGAGCTGTTTTTT. V usage is TRBV4-3 and J usage is TRBJ2-2; perhaps TRBD2 as D (6 bases). Looked up from germline, CDR1 is LGHNA and CDR2 is YSLEER. V gave up 3 bases and J gave up 3 bases, with 11 bases separating them. The CDR3 runs to 15 residues.

The chain links TRBV4-2 to TRBJ1-1; a possible D gene is TRBD1 (6 bases). Germline CDR1 LGHNA, CDR2 YNFKEQ. The CDR3 is made up of 13 amino acids. V lost 2 bases, J lost 6 bases, and 10 bases lay in between. The CDR3 DNA follows: TGTGCCAGCAGCCAAAAACAGGGATCTGAAGCTTTCTTT. Residues: CASSQKQGSEAFF.

V usage is TRBV15 and J usage is TRBJ2-2, with 10 bases fitting TRBD1. The CDR3 spans 16 residues. Germline-derived CDR1 and CDR2 are LNHNV and YYDKDF (reference sequence). V shed 5 bases and J 2 bases; nucleotides not matched to a gene: 5. In DNA, the CDR3 is TGTGCCACCAGCGTAGACAGGGGGCTAAACACCGGGGAGCTGTTTTTT. It encodes CATSVDRGLNTGELFF.

This rearrangement joins TRBV6-5 to TRBJ1-3; perhaps TRBD1 as D (5 bases). V lost 6 bases to trimming and J lost 5 bases, with 5 bases between them. This CDR3 spans 11 amino acids. Germline lookup yields CDR1 MNHEY and CDR2 SVGAGI. The CDR3 DNA sequence: TGTGCCAGCAGGGGGCGAAACACCATATATTTT. Residues: CASRGRNTIYF.